This TCR beta chain was obtained from a study of blood T cell repertoires in COVID-19. As for the study in general: Italy, Spain and the United States were the sources of the convalescent and acute COVID-19 samples.

The authors' processing: Amplifying reference gene primers gave estimates of nucleated cell counts. Profiled with immunoSEQ multiplex PCR; TCRdb holds only in-frame clones, not every one. The V and J calls and clone size are taken from that table; D and trimming were inferred from the DNA. The sample shows hundreds of thousands of clones, 86% of them seen only once. This CDR3 is 15 amino acids long. CDR1 and CDR2 from the germline V gene are KGHSH and LQKENI. The V gene end was trimmed by 2 bases and the J gene end by 4 bases; junction bases not matched to a gene: 4. This sequence was found in a woman aged 25-40 years with active or convalescent COVID-19. The sequenced sample was peripheral blood. V is TRBV18 and J is TRBJ2-1; 8 nucleotides align to TRBD1. Here the CDR3 reads CASSPWDRTYNEQFF. The CDR3 nucleotides are TGTGCCAGCTCACCATGGGACAGGACTTACAATGAGCAGTTCTTC.